This record covers a single TCR beta chain. The antigen is unknown. PCR was performed using 60 Vbeta and 13 Jbeta primers. Profiling relied on immunoSEQ multiplex PCR, and the TCRdb table lists in-frame clones only, not all of them. The repertoire consists of 100,000 to 150,000 clones, with 70% to 80% occurring once and the leading ten covering 4%. This sample stems from a study of cytomegalovirus exposure and HLA in healthy donors. It was healthy bone marrow donors who served as donors. Unrecorded immune exposure was likely among donors, who were nominally healthy when sampled. Study-wide points: A few chains tied to CMV proved CMV antigen-specific in vitro. There were about 160 TCR beta chains listed as cytomegalovirus-associated.

Sequencing was done on a sample of PBMCs. This TCR was recovered from a man between 35 and 55 years old in good health and CMV-seropositive.

DNA of the CDR3: TGTGCCAGCAGTCCGGGACTAGCGGGACCCATCCAAGAGACCCAGTACTTC. The encoded protein is CASSPGLAGPIQETQYF. The chain links TRBV27 to TRBJ2-5, with 13 bases that match TRBD2. The germline V gene has CDR1 MNHEY and CDR2 SMNVEV (reference sequence). V shed 5 bases and J 1 base; nucleotides not matched to a gene: 7. The CDR3 has 17 amino acids.